The 8 T cell receptor beta chains below all came from one sample that was sequenced in a study of cytomegalovirus exposure and HLA in healthy donors. Amplification used 60 Vbeta primers and 13 Jbeta primers. TCRdb's copy holds only in-frame clones and misses some; the assay was immunoSEQ multiplex PCR. This table has some 71,000 clones, approximately 74% appearing once. Input material: PBMCs. These receptors were taken from a woman in her 30s in good health and CMV-seropositive.

This rearrangement joins TRBV7-9 to TRBJ2-1, with D perhaps matching TRBD2 (6 bases). Germline values: CDR1 SEHNR, CDR2 FQNEAQ (reference sequence). V was shortened by 7 bases and J by 7 bases, with 11 bases between the two germline ends. The CDR3 has 12 residues. CDR3 region: CASTRTTNEQFF. CDR3 coding DNA: TGTGCCAGCACCAGGACTACGAATGAGCAGTTCTTC.

This sequence joins TRBV10-2 and TRBJ2-2; no clear D. The CDR3 covers 11 residues. Germline CDR1 reads WSHSY; CDR2 reads SAAADI. Trimming pared 6 bases from V and 6 bases from J, leaving 5 bases between. The CDR3 DNA sequence: TGCGCCAGCAGGCGTTCCGGGGAGCTGTTTTTT. This codes for CASRRSGELFF.

The rearrangement uses TRBV11-3 and TRBJ2-7; no firm D call. CDR3 length: 13 amino acids. In germline, CDR1 is SGHNT, CDR2 YENEEA. Trimming pared 2 bases from V and 7 bases from J, leaving 12 bases between. The CDR3 protein is CASSLSTPWEQYF. The CDR3 coding sequence is TGTGCCAGCAGCTTATCAACACCGTGGGAGCAGTACTTC.

The V gene is TRBV7-9, the J gene TRBJ1-5; D unclear. This CDR3 has 14 amino acids. Germline V gene sequence: CDR1 SEHNR, CDR2 FQNEAQ (reference sequence). The germline V and J ends were trimmed by 1 base and 7 bases, with 11 bases remaining between them. The CDR3 DNA sequence: TGTGCCAGCAGCTTAGGGCAGCCCGGGCAGCCCCAGCATTTT. Translating gives CASSLGQPGQPQHF. The full variable domain, its missing parts supplied by reference TRBV7-9 and TRBJ1-5, is DTGVSQNPRHKITKRGQNVTFRCDPISEHNRLYWYRQTLGQGPEFLTYFQNEAQLEKSRLLSDRFSAERPKGSFSTLEIQRTEQGDSAMYLCASSLGQPGQPQHFGDGTRLSIL.

In DNA form, the CDR3 reads TGTGCCAGCAGTTTAGGCCAATCCACAGATACGCAGTATTTT. Translation gives CASSLGQSTDTQYF. The chain has TRBV27 and TRBJ2-3; D is uncertain. The CDR3 extends over 14 amino acids. V gave up 2 bases and J gave up 2 bases, with 8 bases separating them. Germline-derived CDR1 and CDR2 are MNHEY and SMNVEV (reference sequence).

The CDR3 is CASSPLRSYNEQFF. DNA for the CDR3: TGCGCCAGCAGCCCGCTAAGATCCTACAATGAGCAGTTCTTC. The V gene is TRBV5-1, the J gene TRBJ2-1; D gene unclear. This CDR3 has 14 amino acids. V was pared by 4 bases and J by 1 base, with 9 bases between. The germline gives CDR1 SGHRS, CDR2 YFSETQ.

Only a few counts were recorded for this clone. The V gene is TRBV4-3, the J gene TRBJ2-3; TRBD2 matches 9 bases. CDR1 and CDR2 from the germline V gene are LGHNA and YSLEER. The CDR3 contains 17 residues. V was clipped by 0 bases and J by 6 bases; unmatched bases: 10. This chain's CDR3 is CASSQDPAGGSVDTQYF. Here the CDR3 DNA reads TGCGCCAGCAGCCAAGATCCGGCGGGAGGGAGCGTGGATACGCAGTATTTT.

The rearrangement links TRBV29-1 to TRBJ1-4; 8 nucleotides align to TRBD1. The CDR3 is made up of 14 amino acids. CDR1 and CDR2 from the germline V gene are SQVTM and ANQGSEA. The V and J ends lost 4 bases and 5 bases, in that order; junction bases with no gene match: 6. The CDR3 DNA sequence: TGCAGCGTTGCCGGACAGGGCGGAAATGAAAAACTGTTTTTT. Residues: CSVAGQGGNEKLFF.